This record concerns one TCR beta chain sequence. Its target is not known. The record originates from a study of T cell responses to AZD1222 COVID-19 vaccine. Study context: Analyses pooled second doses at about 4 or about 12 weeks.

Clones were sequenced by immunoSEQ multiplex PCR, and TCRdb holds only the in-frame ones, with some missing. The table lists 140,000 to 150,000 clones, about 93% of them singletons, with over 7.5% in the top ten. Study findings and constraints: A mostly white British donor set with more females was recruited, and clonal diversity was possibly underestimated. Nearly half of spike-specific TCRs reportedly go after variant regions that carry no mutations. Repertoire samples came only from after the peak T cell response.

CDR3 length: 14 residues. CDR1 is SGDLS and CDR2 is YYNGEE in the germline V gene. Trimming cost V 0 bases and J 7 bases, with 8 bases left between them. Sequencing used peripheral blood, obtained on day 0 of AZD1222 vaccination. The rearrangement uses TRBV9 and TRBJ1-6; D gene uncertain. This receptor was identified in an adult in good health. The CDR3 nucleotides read TGTGCCAGCAGCGTAGCCGTGGGGAATTCACCCCTCCACTTT. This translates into CASSVAVGNSPLHF.